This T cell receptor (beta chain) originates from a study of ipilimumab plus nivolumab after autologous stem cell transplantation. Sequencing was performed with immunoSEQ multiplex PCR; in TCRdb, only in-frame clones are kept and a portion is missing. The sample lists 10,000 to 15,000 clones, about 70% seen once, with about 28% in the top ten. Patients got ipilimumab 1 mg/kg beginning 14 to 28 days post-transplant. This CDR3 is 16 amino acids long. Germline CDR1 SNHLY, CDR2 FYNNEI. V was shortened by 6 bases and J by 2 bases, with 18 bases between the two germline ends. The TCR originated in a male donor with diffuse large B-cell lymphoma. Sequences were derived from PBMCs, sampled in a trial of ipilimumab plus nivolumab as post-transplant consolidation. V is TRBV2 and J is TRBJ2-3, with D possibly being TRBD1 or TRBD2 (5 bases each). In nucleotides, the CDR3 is TGTGCCAGCAGGCCTAGTTTGGGGACCCCCACAGATACGCAGTATTTT. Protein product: CASRPSLGTPTDTQYF. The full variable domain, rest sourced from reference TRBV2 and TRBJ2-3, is EPEVTQTPSHQVTQMGQEVILRCVPISNHLYFYWYRQILGQKVEFLVSFYNNEISEKSEIFDDQFSVERPDGSNFTLKIRSTKLEDSAMYFCASRPSLGTPTDTQYFGPGTRLTVL.